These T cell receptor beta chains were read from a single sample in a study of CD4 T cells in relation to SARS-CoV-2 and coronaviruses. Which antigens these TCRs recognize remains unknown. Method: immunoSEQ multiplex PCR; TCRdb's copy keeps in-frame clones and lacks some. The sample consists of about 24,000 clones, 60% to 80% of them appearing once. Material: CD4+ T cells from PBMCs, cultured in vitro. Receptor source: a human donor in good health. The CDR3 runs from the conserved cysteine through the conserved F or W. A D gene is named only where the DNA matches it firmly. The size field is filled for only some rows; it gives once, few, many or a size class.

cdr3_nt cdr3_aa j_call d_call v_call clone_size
TGTGCCAGCAGCAGAGCGGGAGCATCCTACAATGAGCAGTTCTTC CASSRAGASYNEQFF TRBJ2-1 TRBD2 TRBV6-4 .
TGTGCCAGCAGCGCGGACAGGGATCAGCCCCAGCATTTT CASSADRDQPQHF TRBJ1-5 TRBD1 TRBV7-8 .
TGTGCCACCAGTGACCTGGGAAACCCCCATGAGCAGTTCTTC CATSDLGNPHEQFF TRBJ2-1 . TRBV24-1 .
TGTGCCAGCAGAAGAGGGGGTTCGAACACTGAAGCTTTCTTT CASRRGGSNTEAFF TRBJ1-1 . TRBV6-5 .
TGTGCCAGCAGCCTCACAGGGGGCAAAGATTCACCCCTCCACTTT CASSLTGGKDSPLHF TRBJ1-6 TRBD1 TRBV9 .
TGTGCCAGTAGTATGGGAGGGTATCCTAATGAAAAACTGTTTTTT CASSMGGYPNEKLFF TRBJ1-4 . TRBV19 .
TGTGCCAGCAGTTCCCCCGACAGGGTGCTCCACTTT CASSSPDRVLHF TRBJ1-6 TRBD1 TRBV28 .
TGTGCCTGGAGTGTAGAACTAGCGGGAAGGAAGGATACGCAGTATTTT CAWSVELAGRKDTQYF TRBJ2-3 TRBD2 TRBV30 .
TGTGCCAGCAGCGGAGGGAGGGGGCCGGTCGGAGACACTGAAGCTTTCTTT CASSGGRGPVGDTEAFF TRBJ1-1 TRBD1 TRBV9 .
TGCGCCAGCAAATCCGGGACTAGGAATAACAATGAGCAGTTCTTC CASKSGTRNNNEQFF TRBJ2-1 TRBD2 TRBV10-2 .
TGTGCCAGCAGTTACTTGGGGGATTACGAGCAGTACTTC CASSYLGDYEQYF TRBJ2-7 . TRBV6-6 .
TGTGCCAGCAGCCCGGAAGGGCTAGCGGTAGATACGCAGTATTTT CASSPEGLAVDTQYF TRBJ2-3 TRBD2 TRBV7-8 .
TGTGCCAGCATCGGCGGGACTAGCGGGACCTACGAGCAGTACTTC CASIGGTSGTYEQYF TRBJ2-7 TRBD2 TRBV28 few
TGTGCCAGCAGCCATGGGCTAGCAGCCACCGGGGAGCTGTTTTTT CASSHGLAATGELFF TRBJ2-2 . TRBV7-3 .
TGTGCCATCACCCCTAGCGGGAGAACAGATACGCAGTATTTT CAITPSGRTDTQYF TRBJ2-3 TRBD2 TRBV10-3 .
TGTGCCACCAGCCAGGACAGTCCTCTCCATGGCTACACCTTC CATSQDSPLHGYTF TRBJ1-2 . TRBV15 .
TGTGCCAGCGGGGAATTATCGGGCTCCTACAATGAGCAGTTCTTC CASGELSGSYNEQFF TRBJ2-1 . TRBV2 .
TGTGCCAGCAGCCAACCCAGCGCCGAGCAGTACTTC CASSQPSAEQYF TRBJ2-7 . TRBV3-1/TRBV3-2 .
TGTGCCATCAGTGTGGCAGGGGCCTACGAGCAGTACTTC CAISVAGAYEQYF TRBJ2-7 . TRBV10-3 .
TGTGCCAGCAGTGCGTGGACCCAGTACTTC CASSAWTQYF TRBJ2-5 . TRBV2 .
TGTGCCAGCAGCCAAGGGGTAGGGTATAGGGTCGAATACGAGCAGTACTTC CASSQGVGYRVEYEQYF TRBJ2-7 . TRBV7-9 .
TGCGCCAGCAGCTTGGCTTTGGGAAGCTTCTATGGCTACACCTTC CASSLALGSFYGYTF TRBJ1-2 . TRBV5-1 once
TGTGCCAGCAGCCAAGGAGTTTATAGCAATCAGCCCCAGCATTTT CASSQGVYSNQPQHF TRBJ1-5 . TRBV3-1/TRBV3-2 once
TGCGCCAGCAGCCAAGCGGGAGTGTCCTACAATGAGCAGTTCTTC CASSQAGVSYNEQFF TRBJ2-1 . TRBV4-1 few
TGTGCCATCAGTGAATCGCGGTCCTACAATGAGCAGTTCTTC CAISESRSYNEQFF TRBJ2-1 . TRBV10-3 .
TGTGCCAGCAGCTTTTCTACAGGGTCTAACTATGGCTACACCTTC CASSFSTGSNYGYTF TRBJ1-2 . TRBV5-5 .
TGCGCCAGCAGCCGCCCGGGGGCTTATAATTCACCCCTCCACTTT CASSRPGAYNSPLHF TRBJ1-6 . TRBV5-1 .
TGTGCCAGCAGCTTAGCCAGCGGGATGACGTCCGGGGAGCTGTTTTTT CASSLASGMTSGELFF TRBJ2-2 TRBD2 TRBV7-9 .
TGTGCCAGCAGACCGGGACTAGCGGGAGGTGATGAGCAGTTCTTC CASRPGLAGGDEQFF TRBJ2-1 TRBD2 TRBV6-6 .
TGTGCCAGCAGCCCCCAAACTAGCGGGGCGAACAATGAGCAGTTCTTC CASSPQTSGANNEQFF TRBJ2-1 TRBD2 TRBV11-3 .
TGCGCCAGCAGCATGCTGGACAGGGGGAACACTGAAGCTTTCTTT CASSMLDRGNTEAFF TRBJ1-1 TRBD1 TRBV5-1 .
TGTGCCAGTAGTATCGTAGGGATCACTGAAGCTTTCTTT CASSIVGITEAFF TRBJ1-1 . TRBV19 .